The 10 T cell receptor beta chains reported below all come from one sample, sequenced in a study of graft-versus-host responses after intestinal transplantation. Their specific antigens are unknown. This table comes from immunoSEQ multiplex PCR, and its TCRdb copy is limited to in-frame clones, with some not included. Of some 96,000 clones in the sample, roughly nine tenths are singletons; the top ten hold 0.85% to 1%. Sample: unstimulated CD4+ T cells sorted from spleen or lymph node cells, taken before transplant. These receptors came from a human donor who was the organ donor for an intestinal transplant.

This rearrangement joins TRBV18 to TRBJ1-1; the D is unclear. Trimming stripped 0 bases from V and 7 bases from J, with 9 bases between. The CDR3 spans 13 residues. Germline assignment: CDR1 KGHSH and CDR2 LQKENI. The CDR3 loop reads CASSPPSASEAFF. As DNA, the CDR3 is TGTGCCAGCTCACCACCCTCTGCAAGTGAAGCTTTCTTT.

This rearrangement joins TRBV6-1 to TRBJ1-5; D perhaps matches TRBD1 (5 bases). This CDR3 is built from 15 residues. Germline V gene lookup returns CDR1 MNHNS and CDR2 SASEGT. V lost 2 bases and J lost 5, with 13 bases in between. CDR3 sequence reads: CASSERRQGYQPQHF. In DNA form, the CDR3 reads TGTGCCAGCAGTGAAAGAAGGCAGGGCTATCAGCCCCAGCATTTT.

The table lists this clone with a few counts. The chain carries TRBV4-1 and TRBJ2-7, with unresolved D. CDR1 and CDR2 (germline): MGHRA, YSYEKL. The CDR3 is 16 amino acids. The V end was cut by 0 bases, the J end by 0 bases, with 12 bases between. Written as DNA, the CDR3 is TGCGCCAGCAGCCAAGATGCTGGGGTCCCCTCCTACGAGCAGTACTTC. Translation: CASSQDAGVPSYEQYF.

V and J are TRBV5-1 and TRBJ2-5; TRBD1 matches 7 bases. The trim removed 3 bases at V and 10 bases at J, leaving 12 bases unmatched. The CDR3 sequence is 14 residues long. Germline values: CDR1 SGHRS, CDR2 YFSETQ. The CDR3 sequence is CASSWGTDGWNQYF. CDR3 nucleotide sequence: TGCGCCAGCAGCTGGGGGACAGACGGCTGGAACCAGTACTTC.

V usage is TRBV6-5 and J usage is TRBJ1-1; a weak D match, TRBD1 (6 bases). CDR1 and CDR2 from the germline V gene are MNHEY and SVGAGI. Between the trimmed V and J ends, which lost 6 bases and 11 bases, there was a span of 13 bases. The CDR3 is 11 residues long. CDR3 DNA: TGTGCCAGCAGGGGCGGGGGGGCGGCTTTCTTT. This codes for CASRGGGAAFF.

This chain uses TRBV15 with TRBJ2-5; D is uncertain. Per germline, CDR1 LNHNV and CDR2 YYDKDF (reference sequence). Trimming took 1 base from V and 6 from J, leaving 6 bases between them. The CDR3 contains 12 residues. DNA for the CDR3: TGTGCCACCAGCAGAGTAACGAAGACCCAGTACTTC. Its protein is CATSRVTKTQYF.

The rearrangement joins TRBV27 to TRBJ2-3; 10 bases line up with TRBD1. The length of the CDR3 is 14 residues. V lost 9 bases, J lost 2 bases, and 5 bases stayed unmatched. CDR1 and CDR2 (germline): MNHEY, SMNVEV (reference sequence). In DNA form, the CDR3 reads TGTGCCAGTCGACAGGGGGCCCACACAGATACGCAGTATTTT. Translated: CASRQGAHTDTQYF.

This CDR3 reads CASSFNNVSPLHF. The CDR3 DNA is TGTGCCAGCAGCTTTAACAACGTTTCACCCCTCCACTTT. The chain carries TRBV11-2 and TRBJ1-6, with D uncertain. The CDR3 has 13 residues. Trimming removed 3 bases at V and 9 bases at J, with 9 bases between. The germline V gene encodes CDR1 SGHAT and CDR2 FQNNGV.

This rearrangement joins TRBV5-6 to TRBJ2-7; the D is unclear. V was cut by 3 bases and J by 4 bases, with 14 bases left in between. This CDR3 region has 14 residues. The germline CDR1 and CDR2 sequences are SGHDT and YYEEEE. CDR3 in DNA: TGTGCCAGCAGCTCCAGGAGAATTACTTACGAGCAGTACTTC. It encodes CASSSRRITYEQYF.

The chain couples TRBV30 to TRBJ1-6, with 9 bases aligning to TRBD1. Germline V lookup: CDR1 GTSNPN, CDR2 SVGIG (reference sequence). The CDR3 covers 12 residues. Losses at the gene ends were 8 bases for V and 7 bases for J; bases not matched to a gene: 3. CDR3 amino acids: CAQDRGNSPLHF. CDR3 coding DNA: TGTGCCCAGGACAGGGGAAATTCACCCCTCCACTTT.